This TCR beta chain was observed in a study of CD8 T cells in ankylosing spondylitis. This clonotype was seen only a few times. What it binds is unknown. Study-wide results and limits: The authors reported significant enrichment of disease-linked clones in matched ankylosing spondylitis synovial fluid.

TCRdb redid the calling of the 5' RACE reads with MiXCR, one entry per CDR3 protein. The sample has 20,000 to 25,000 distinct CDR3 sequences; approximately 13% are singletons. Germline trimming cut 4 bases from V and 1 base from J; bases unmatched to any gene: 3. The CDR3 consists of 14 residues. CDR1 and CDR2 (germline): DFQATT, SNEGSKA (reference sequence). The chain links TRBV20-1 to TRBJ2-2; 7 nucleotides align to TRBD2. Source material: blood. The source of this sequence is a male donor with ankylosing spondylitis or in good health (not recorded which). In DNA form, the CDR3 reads TGCAGTGCTATGGCGGGGGTGAACACCGGGGAGCTGTTTTTT. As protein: CSAMAGVNTGELFF.